This T cell receptor beta chain came from a study of T cell clonality in common variable immunodeficiency. Sequencing input was equivalent genomic DNA from CVID and controls. The protocol was immunoSEQ multiplex PCR, while the TCRdb copy is restricted to in-frame clones and leaves out a portion. Recorded here are under 45,000 clones, none singletons. Notes on the study in general: What drives increased CVID clonality needs T cell subpopulation sequencing. CVID subjects shared fewer TCRbeta clones than healthy controls did.

Heparinized whole blood, roughly 5 to 8.5 ml, came from each donor. This clone has only a few counts. Its antigen is not known. The TCR was taken from a person aged 18-70 years in good health. The sample taken for sequencing was peripheral blood mononuclear cells.

The sequenced CDR3 bases are TGTGCCAGCAGTCGGGACAGAAGTTTTTACGAC. It codes for CASSRDRSFYD. The CDR3 reads in full as CASSRDRSFYDYTF. This rearrangement joins TRBV7-2 to TRBJ1-2, with 7 bases fitting TRBD1. Coverage ceases 3 residues before the CDR3 finishes, and the germline J gene fills in the end. The CDR3 runs 14 residues. The germline gives CDR1 SGHTA, CDR2 FQGNSA.